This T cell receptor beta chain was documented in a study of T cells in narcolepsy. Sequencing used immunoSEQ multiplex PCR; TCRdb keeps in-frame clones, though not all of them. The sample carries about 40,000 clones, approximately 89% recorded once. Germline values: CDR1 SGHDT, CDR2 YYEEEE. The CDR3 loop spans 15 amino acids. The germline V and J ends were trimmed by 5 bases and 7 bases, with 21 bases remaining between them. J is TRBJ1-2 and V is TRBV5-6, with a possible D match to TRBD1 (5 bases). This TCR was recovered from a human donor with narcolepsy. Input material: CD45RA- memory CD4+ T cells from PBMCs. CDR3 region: CASRFLILGPGGYTF. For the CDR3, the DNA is TGTGCCAGCAGGTTTTTAATTTTGGGGCCCGGTGGCTACACCTTC.